This T cell receptor (beta chain) came from a study of beta chain features in type 1 diabetes. With 2 bases clipped from V and 4 bases from J, the junction kept 7 bases outside the gene matches. This CDR3 spans 16 amino acids. The germline CDR1 and CDR2 sequences are SGHTA and FQGTGA. Findings of the study overall: TCRB repertoires of naive, central memory and Treg cells appeared more similar among patients than among healthy donors.

All of the isolated RNA was reverse transcribed, so expressed TCRB transcripts were sequenced. Only in-frame clones appear in the TCRdb table, and some are missing; sequencing was by immunoSEQ multiplex PCR. The sample carries 900,000 or so clones, roughly a sixth recorded once. This clone was seen only a few times. Its antigen is not known. The chain couples TRBV7-3 to TRBJ2-3; TRBD2 matches at 9 bases. The TCR sequence derives from a woman aged 18-29 years in good health. Material: naive CD4+ T cells from blood. CDR3 sequence reads: CASSLLPSGRSDTQYF. Here the CDR3 DNA reads TGTGCCAGCAGCTTACTACCCAGCGGGAGGTCAGATACGCAGTATTTT.